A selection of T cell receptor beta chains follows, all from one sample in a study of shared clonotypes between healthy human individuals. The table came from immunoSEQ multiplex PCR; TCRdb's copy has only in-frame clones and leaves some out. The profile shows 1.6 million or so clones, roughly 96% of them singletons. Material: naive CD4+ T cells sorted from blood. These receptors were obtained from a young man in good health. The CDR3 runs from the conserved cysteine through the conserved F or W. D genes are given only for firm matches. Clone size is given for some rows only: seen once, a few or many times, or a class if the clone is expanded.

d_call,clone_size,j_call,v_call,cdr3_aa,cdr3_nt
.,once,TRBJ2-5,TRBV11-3,CASSFGVSGTQETQYF,TGTGCCAGCAGCTTTGGGGTATCGGGCACCCAAGAGACCCAGTACTTC
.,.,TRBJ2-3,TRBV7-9,CASSLKDTQYF,TGTGCCAGCAGCCTGAAAGATACGCAGTATTTT
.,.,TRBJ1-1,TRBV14,CASSHNTEAFF,TGTGCCAGCAGCCACAACACTGAAGCTTTCTTT
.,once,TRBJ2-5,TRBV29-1,CSGTASQETQYF,TGCAGCGGTACAGCCTCCCAAGAGACCCAGTACTTC
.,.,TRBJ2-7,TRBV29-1,CSAGDSPPTYEQYF,TGCAGCGCCGGCGACTCTCCGCCTACCTACGAGCAGTACTTC
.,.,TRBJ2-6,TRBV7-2,CASSRTGPGANVLTF,TGTGCCAGCAGCCGCACAGGGCCTGGGGCCAACGTCCTGACTTTC
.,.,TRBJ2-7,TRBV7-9,CASSLFLGGPYEQYF,TGTGCCAGCAGCTTATTTTTGGGGGGCCCCTACGAGCAGTACTTC
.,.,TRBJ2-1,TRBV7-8,CASSPPVVHNEQFF,TGTGCCAGCAGCCCCCCGGTTGTCCACAATGAGCAGTTCTTC
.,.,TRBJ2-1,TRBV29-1,CSAAKGIENEQFF,TGCAGCGCCGCAAAGGGTATTGAGAATGAGCAGTTCTTC
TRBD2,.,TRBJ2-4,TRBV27,CASRLAGGPNIQYF,TGTGCCAGCAGACTAGCGGGAGGGCCGAACATTCAGTACTTC
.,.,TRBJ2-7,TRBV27,CASRETTRSSYEQYF,TGTGCCAGCAGGGAGACTACGAGGAGCTCCTACGAGCAGTACTTC
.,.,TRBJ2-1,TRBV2,CASSGVQGEQFF,TGTGCCAGCAGTGGTGTACAGGGTGAGCAGTTCTTC
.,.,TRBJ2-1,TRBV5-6,CASSLAGVDEQFF,TGTGCCAGCAGCTTGGCCGGTGTTGATGAGCAGTTCTTC
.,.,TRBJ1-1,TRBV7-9,CASSEYSTENTEAFF,TGTGCCAGCAGCGAATACTCGACGGAGAACACTGAAGCTTTCTTT
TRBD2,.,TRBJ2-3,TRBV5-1,CASSLAAGGRTDTQYF,TGCGCCAGCAGCTTGGCAGCGGGAGGTAGGACAGATACGCAGTATTTT
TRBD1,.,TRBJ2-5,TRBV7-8,CASSNRQGFDQETQYF,TGTGCCAGCAGCAACAGACAGGGTTTTGATCAAGAGACCCAGTACTTC
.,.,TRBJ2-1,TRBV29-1,CSVPADEQFF,TGCAGCGTTCCCGCAGATGAGCAGTTCTTC
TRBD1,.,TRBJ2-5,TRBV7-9,CASSPSGTGLQETQYF,TGTGCCAGCAGCCCATCCGGGACAGGTCTACAAGAGACCCAGTACTTC
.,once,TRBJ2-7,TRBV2,CAGTFHGEQYF,TGTGCCGGGACATTTCATGGCGAGCAGTACTTC
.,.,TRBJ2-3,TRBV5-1,CASSLVADTQYF,TGCGCCAGCAGCTTGGTCGCAGATACGCAGTATTTT
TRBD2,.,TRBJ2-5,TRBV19,CASSPAGGLKGETQYF,TGTGCCAGTAGTCCAGCCGGGGGACTAAAAGGGGAGACCCAGTACTTC
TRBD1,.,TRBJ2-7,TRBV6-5,CASRTGLPYEQYF,TGTGCCAGCAGGACAGGGCTCCCCTACGAGCAGTACTTC
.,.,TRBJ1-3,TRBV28,CASRYRVVISGNTIYF,TGTGCCAGCAGGTACAGGGTCGTAATTTCTGGAAACACCATATATTTT
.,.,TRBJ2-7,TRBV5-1,CASSSNRVSGGEQYF,TGCGCCAGCAGCTCAAACAGGGTTTCGGGAGGCGAGCAGTACTTC
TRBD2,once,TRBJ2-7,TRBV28,CASSLTSGRASEQYF,TGTGCCAGCAGCTTGACTAGCGGGAGGGCGAGCGAGCAGTACTTC
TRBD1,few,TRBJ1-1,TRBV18,CASSPWTGGTEAFF,TGTGCCAGCTCACCGTGGACAGGAGGGACTGAAGCTTTCTTT
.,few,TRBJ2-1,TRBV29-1,CSVGAVSYNEQFF,TGCAGCGTTGGAGCCGTATCCTACAATGAGCAGTTCTTC
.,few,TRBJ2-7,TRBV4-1,CASSQDRGAVAPYEQYF,TGCGCCAGCAGCCAAGATCGAGGAGCTGTAGCTCCCTACGAGCAGTACTTC
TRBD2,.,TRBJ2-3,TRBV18,CASSPRLAGTDTQYF,TGTGCCAGCTCACCACGGCTAGCGGGGACAGATACGCAGTATTTT
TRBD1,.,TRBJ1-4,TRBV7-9,CASSFEGARGEKLFF,TGTGCCAGCAGCTTTGAGGGGGCTAGGGGTGAAAAACTGTTTTTT
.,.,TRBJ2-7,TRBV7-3,CASSSGGNEQYF,TGTGCCAGCAGCTCCGGCGGGAACGAGCAGTACTTC
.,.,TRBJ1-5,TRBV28,CASSFRQIIYSNQPQHF,TGTGCCAGCAGTTTTCGGCAGATAATCTATAGCAATCAGCCCCAGCATTTT
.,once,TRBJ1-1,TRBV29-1,CTRRTCLPEAFF,TGCACCCGTAGGACTTGTCTACCTGAAGCTTTCTTT
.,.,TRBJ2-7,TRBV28,CASSPPGGLNYEQYF,TGTGCCAGCAGTCCCCCCGGGGGGCTCAACTACGAGCAGTACTTC
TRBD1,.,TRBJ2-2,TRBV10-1,CASSYVRGNGELFF,TGCGCCAGCAGTTACGTCAGGGGGAACGGGGAGCTGTTTTTT
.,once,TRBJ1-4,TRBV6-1,CASSDRKATNEKLFF,TGTGCCAGCAGTGACAGGAAAGCAACTAATGAAAAACTGTTTTTT